The 2 T cell receptor beta chains in this list originate from one sample, sequenced in a study of shared clonotypes between healthy human individuals (dated by TCRdb to 2020 to 2021). Library construction relied on the immunoSEQ multiplex PCR assay. TCRdb holds this immuneACCESS table with in-frame rearrangements only. Some clones are missing; in checked studies, unresolved V genes explain under half, and the rest has no known cause. The sample contains about 680,000 clones, approximately 79% of them found a single time. The ten largest make up approximately 1.8% of the sample. Sequencing used memory CD4+ T cells sorted from blood. The sample's cell subset or site label, decoded: CD45RA-negative fraction. The origin of the receptors is a woman aged 30 to 39 in good health.

This sequence joins TRBV7-8 and TRBJ1-5; the D gene is possibly TRBD1 (5 bases). This CDR3 is 15 amino acids long. Germline assignment: CDR1 SGHVS and CDR2 FQNEAQ. V was clipped by 5 bases and J by 2 bases, with 13 bases between them. CDR3 sequence (DNA): TGTGCCAGCAGCACCAGGGTAGTCGGCAATCAGCCCCAGCATTTT. Amino acids: CASSTRVVGNQPQHF.

This clone was detected only a few times. The chain employs TRBV6-6 and TRBJ1-1; D is undetermined. This CDR3 is built from 15 residues. V dropped 0 bases and J dropped 1 base, with 9 bases sitting between them. Germline assignment: CDR1 MNHNY and CDR2 SVGAGI (reference sequence). The CDR3 coding sequence is TGTGCCAGCAGTTACTCCCACAGAGAGAACACTGAAGCTTTCTTT. Encoded protein: CASSYSHRENTEAFF.